This TCR beta chain was captured in a study of technical replicates of blood from a handful of donors. Method: immunoSEQ multiplex PCR; TCRdb's copy keeps in-frame clones and lacks some. The sample carries roughly 80,000 clones, about nine tenths recorded once. This clone has just one count. The sequenced sample consisted of T cells isolated from PBMCs. This receptor was taken from a human donor in good health.

CDR3 protein: CASSSDRGMNTEAFF. DNA of the CDR3: TGCGCCAGCAGCTCGGACAGGGGGATGAACACTGAAGCTTTCTTT. The gene calls are TRBV5-1 and TRBJ1-1; TRBD1 aligns across 10 bases. This CDR3 is 15 amino acids long. Germline CDR1 SGHRS, CDR2 YFSETQ. The trim removed 3 bases at V and 0 bases at J, leaving 2 bases unmatched.